This T cell receptor (beta chain) was sequenced during a study of blood T cell repertoires in COVID-19. Across the study: PBMCs, B-cell-depleted T cells, or T cells were the source of the cDNA or gDNA that made up the material.

This table comes from immunoSEQ multiplex PCR, and its TCRdb copy is limited to in-frame clones, with some not included. This table has roughly 290,000 clones, more than 80% appearing once. This clone was detected only a few times. Followed over time, Seattle patients had been enrolled while infection was active. The ends lost 3 bases at V and 2 bases at J; junction bases unmatched: 0. The length of the CDR3 is 14 residues. In germline, CDR1 is GTSNPN, CDR2 SVGIG (reference sequence). The chain links TRBV30 to TRBJ1-6; TRBD1 agrees at 8 bases. The sequencing sample was made of peripheral blood. This clonotype originated in a woman aged 25 to 45 with COVID-19, enrolled during active disease. CDR3 sequence: CAWRDRAYNSPLHF. The CDR3 DNA follows: TGTGCCTGGAGGGACAGGGCCTATAATTCACCCCTCCACTTT.